The source of this T cell receptor beta chain is a study of cytomegalovirus exposure and HLA in healthy donors (dated by TCRdb to the late 2010s). Background for the entire study: An earlier analysis of some 500 of the donors reported more than 250 Gb of sequence data and around 110 million unique TCR beta sequences from approximately 180 million T cells. Typing coverage varied by locus: roughly 620-630 donors for A, B, C, DRB1 and DQB1; about 520 for DQA1; some 610 for DPA1; about 450 for DPB1. In a later genetic analysis, genome-wide SNP genotypes for about three fifths of the 666 donors were used, and that subset was treated as a discovery cohort. Because of strong linkage in the cohort, 4 to 6 DR-DQ haplotypes were treated as single units for association and clustering. HLA typing covered class I and class II loci at four-digit resolution. Along with the approximately 700-subject first cohort, a separate validation cohort of about 110 different subjects was used. All discovery cohort repertoires had been generated using a single sequencing platform. Of the roughly 420 genotyped donors, 81% were placed in the genetic ancestry cluster associated with self-reported Caucasian donors. A later analysis re-examined previously published TCR beta repertoires from roughly 720 donors and added high-resolution HLA genotyping to investigate patterns of TCR occurrence. An earlier analysis of more than 450 of the donors used high-throughput TCR beta sequencing to judge whether each TCR beta V gene segment behaved as functional or pseudogenic. To predict cytomegalovirus infection status, the study combined high-throughput TCR immunosequencing, statistical association of individual TCRs with disease status, and machine learning. An early release covering over 500 HLA-typed donors comprised 250 to 350 gigabases of sequencing data and tens of millions of unique TCR sequences. The study aimed to test whether cataloging public T cell receptors could reveal signatures of past pathogen exposure. In the later analysis, no new phenotypic data were used to find candidate immune exposures; instead, reliance was placed on TCR beta sequences and their occurrence across donors. Alongside the repertoire data, information on donor age, sex, ethnicity and CMV serostatus was compiled. The study profiled the T cell repertoires of hundreds of subjects by immunosequencing and related them to cytomegalovirus serostatus. On average, around 230,000 unique TCR beta nucleotide sequences were sequenced per donor among some 430 genotyped donors of the cohort, with roughly 18% of those sequences being non-productive.

As for this clone: The antigen it binds to is not known. Base quality data are lacking; no much larger clone is found one base away.

The cohort consisted of 670 or so healthy bone marrow donors. At the time of sampling, every cohort member was nominally healthy, though immune exposures that went unrecorded were likely present. The donor tested CMV seropositive, placing the donor among the approximately 290 seropositive members of the cohort. Each donor provided a peripheral blood sample, and peripheral blood mononuclear cells were used for TCR beta sequencing. The Qiagen DNeasy Blood Extraction Kit was used to extract genomic DNA from the blood cell samples. The library came from the immunoSEQ multiplex PCR assay. For the multiplex PCR, a mixture combining 60 forward primers for TCR Vbeta segments and 13 reverse primers for TCR Jbeta segments was used. A multiplex PCR assay on genomic DNA amplified the CDR3 region of rearranged TCR beta genes. On the Illumina HiSeq System, the amplified TCR beta libraries were sequenced as 87-base-pair reads. The study's processing was this. Across the 500 to 750 repertoires, a later analysis counted tens of millions of unique TCR beta chains, roughly 11 million of which were shared by at least two donors. To remove PCR and sequencing errors, raw reads were error-corrected and collapsed into unique sequences using a nearest-neighbor algorithm that merged closely related sequences. V, D and J gene segments were assigned by aligning CDR3 sequences to IMGT reference sequences. Each retained sequence needed at least a six-nucleotide match to both a V gene segment and a J gene segment. A rearrangement counted as productive if the CDR3 had no stop codons and remained in frame with V and J, and every other rearrangement counted as non-productive. Following IMGT convention, CDR3 was defined as the stretch from the second conserved V-encoded cysteine up to the conserved J-encoded phenylalanine. The earlier analysis of about 620 of the donors excluded sequences that lacked an unambiguous match to a single V gene segment. In an earlier analysis of more than 500 of the donors, a V segment was called functional when productive rearrangements were above 56.7%, and segregating when the standard deviation between donors exceeded 5%. To diagnose cytomegalovirus status from the catalog of TCR beta chain sequences, a statistical classification framework was built. A later analysis assigned V and J genes by comparing TCR nucleotide sequences with IMGT/GENE-DB human TR gene sequences. In a later analysis, CDR3 sequences and most-parsimonious VDJ recombination scenarios were assigned using the TCRdist pipeline. In a later analysis, every TCR beta chain was defined by the combination of its CDR3 amino acid sequence and its V-gene family, and reads without a unique V-gene family were dropped. As a way to deal with suspected cross-contamination and a sequencing artifact, a later analysis dropped over 550 nucleotide sequences that were highly shared and had low generation probability. A later analysis calculated a clonal expansion index for each public chain from normalized within-repertoire ranks of inferred template counts. Generation probabilities in a later analysis came from a VDJ recombination model fitted to out-of-frame rearrangements, and those results were checked against IGoR. A later analysis scored TCR-TCR, TCR-HLA and TCR-CMV co-occurrence with hypergeometric tests, applying a repertoire-size bias correction to TCR pairs. A later analysis estimated false discovery rates by permuting HLA or CMV assignments 20 times. In a later analysis, co-occurring TCRs were grouped using DBSCAN, and TCRdist sequence similarity was added for clustering within HLA-allele-positive subsets. Repertoires with fewer than 30,000 or more than 120,000 public chains were left out of co-occurrence clustering, as were about five repertoires with anomalous nucleotide sharing. TCRdb re-hosts the immuneACCESS table, in-frame sequences only. Its copies lack some clones; in the studies checked, an unresolved V gene accounts for under half of them, and the cause for the rest is not known. That table furnishes V, J and clone size, whereas the DNA furnished D and trimming. Across this sample there are about 80,000 clones, with around 67% seen only once. Approximately 7% of the sample lies in the top ten.

CDR3 length: 13 amino acids, cysteine to phenylalanine. Only the CDR3 region is kept as DNA, spanning 39 bases read in frame from base 1. V and J are truncated by 6 bases and 3 bases respectively, leaving an intervening sequence of 11 bases. In the germline V gene (reference sequence), CDR1 corresponds to MNHNY and CDR2 to SVGAGI. The investigation overall reported the following: According to the authors, the approach could potentially be generalized to other disease states and immunological phenotypes. Assigning TCR associations to individual alleles was difficult when HLA alleles, especially DR and DQ, strongly co-occurred. A later analysis found that TCR association rates varied across HLA loci, with DRB1 alleles showing the most associated TCRs and HLA-C alleles the fewest. In a later analysis, HLA-associated TCR beta chains showed more clonal expansion and lower generation probabilities than non-associated chains that were equally common. Broadly in line with IMGT annotations, most TCR beta V segments showed up in productive rearrangements about 87% or about 30% of the time in an earlier analysis of 587 of the donors. Because the 87-base-pair reads could not distinguish some IMGT-functional V segments, including TRBV6-2 and TRBV6-3, those segments were excluded. Presence/absence analyses assumed roughly uniform sequencing depth across donors, an assumption that may not hold. An association between a missense DCLRE1C variant and V-gene and J-gene trimming of TCR beta chains was found in a later genetic analysis and replicated in an independent cohort. Correlated functional status among segregating V segments might reflect linkage disequilibrium, but an unknown experimental factor could not be ruled out. CMV serostatus was the only immune exposure information available for the cohort. A further reported finding was that TCR beta sequences accurately predicted the HLA-A and HLA-B alleles for most subjects in the first cohort. According to a later analysis, parvovirus B19, influenza, CMV and Epstein-Barr virus appeared linked to several top co-occurrence clusters. In vitro tests confirmed that a few of the cytomegalovirus-associated TCR beta chains recognize cytomegalovirus antigens. Specific HLA alleles were associated with roughly 17,000 TCR beta sequences at a false discovery rate of 0.05 in a later analysis. Because HLA typing was unavailable for some donors at each locus, only the typed subset was used in association tests. The study gave a list of 150 to 200 TCR beta chains associated with cytomegalovirus. According to a later analysis, most CMV-associated TCR beta chains appeared to be HLA-restricted, and the HLA associations seemed to be driven largely by CMV exposure. In both the original and validation cohorts, the classifier was reported to diagnose cytomegalovirus status with high specificity and sensitivity. Most TCR sequences were observed very rarely across donors, whereas some public TCRs were present in many individuals. A cluster of highly shared sequence variants was judged likely to represent a technical artifact of the sequencing pipeline. Because counts were too low, seventeen rarely observed V segments, including chromosome 9 orphons, were left out of the earlier analysis of approximately 580 of the donors. Compared with the roughly 670-donor mean, donors in an Asian-associated ancestry cluster had fewer N-insertions in productive TCRs, according to a later genetic analysis. This cohort had only TCR beta chains sequenced, and the lack of alpha or paired-chain data limited which features could be detected.

Sequencing input: PBMCs. This receptor was taken from a woman aged 45 to 65 in good health and CMV-seropositive. The chain is made from TRBV6-6 and TRBJ1-2; TRBD1 could be the D gene, as 6 bases match. CDR3 loop: CASRAGADYGYTF. The DNA sequence is as follows: TGTGCCAGCAGGGCGGGGGCGGACTATGGCTACACCTTC.